This T cell receptor beta chain was observed in a study of response to subunit inactivated influenza vaccine (dated by TCRdb to 2017 to 2018). For the study in its entirety: Deep quantitative T cell receptor repertoire profiling was used in the study to track responses to a trivalent subunit inactivated influenza vaccine.

The paper's findings and limits, for the study overall: It was suggested by the authors that each seasonal influenza vaccination may recruit only a limited number of new T cells.

This clonotype was observed once. Its antigen is currently not known. It has no much larger one-base neighbor in the sample; base qualities were not kept. Single-read evidence is weak. The library was prepared using RT-PCR. This sample was sequenced with an Illumina HiSeq 2500. Through fastp at Q25 and MiXCR, TCRdb rebuilt clones from the public reads, retaining in-frame beta chains. Under each unique CDR3 protein, matching rows form one entry showing the most common genes and DNA. The sample table contains 450,000 to 550,000 distinct CDR3 sequences; only one count was recorded for about 25% of them. The top ten constitute approximately 1.9% of the sample. The CDR3 numbers 15 residues from cysteine through phenylalanine. Only the CDR3 DNA stays, 45 bases, in frame from base 1. Compared with germline, V lacks 0 bases and J lacks 7 bases; bases without a gene match: 8. The germline V gene (reference sequence) yields SGHNT for CDR1 and YYREEE for CDR2.

The TCR sequence derives from a man aged 50-59 years who received an inactivated influenza vaccine. Donor details come from another sample of the same person, matched by shared clones. This sample comprised CD4+ T cells sorted from PBMCs, obtained roughly 5 days after vaccination. The rearrangement joined TRBV5-4 to TRBJ2-5, with TRBD1 matching 8 junction bases. The CDR3 corresponds to CASSLVGQGPGTQYF. The bases read TGTGCCAGCAGCTTGGTAGGACAGGGCCCGGGGACCCAGTACTTC.